Below, one T cell receptor beta chain is given with its context. Its antigen remains unidentified. Per-base qualities were not stored, and no clone one base away is much larger. The data belong to a study of early T cells in non-severe SARS-CoV-2 infection (dated by TCRdb to about 2021). Regarding the research as a whole: Bulk RNA from unsorted whole blood was used for TCR sequencing, so alpha and beta chains could not be paired.

From cysteine to phenylalanine, the CDR3 is 17 amino acids long. The only DNA kept is the CDR3, 51 bases in frame from the first base. CDR1 and CDR2, per the germline V gene, are SGDLS and YYNGEE. Deletion took 1 base off V and 1 base off J, with a span of 12 bases between the germline ends. The paper as a whole reports these results and caveats: Matching against VDJdb was skewed toward anti-spike CD8 responses, likely underestimated virus-specific expansions, and missed private and CD4 specificities.

The method behind the library was 5' RACE. Sequencer: NextSeq 500. To correct for sequencing error and PCR bias, the TCR library protocol tagged individual cDNA molecules with unique molecular identifiers. Both TCR alpha and beta chains were sequenced, and tight co-correlation was observed between alpha and beta sequence abundances in each sample. Turning to the authors' computational methods: Decombinator V4 was used to perform V gene, J gene and CDR3 annotation of TCR sequences. TCRs were defined as expanded if a significant change between any two time points was detected under a Poisson model with p below 0.0001. Abundances of TCRs were expressed as counts per million after normalisation to the total number of TCRs sequenced in each sample. MAIT TCRs were defined by TRAV1-2 paired with TRAJ12, TRAJ20 or TRAJ33, and iNKT TCRs by TRAV10 paired with TRAJ18. VDJdb, accessed 1 November 2021, was searched for CMV, EBV and SARS-CoV-2 annotated TCRs, with TCRs annotated for multiple antigens excluded. The public reads were run again by TCRdb, first through fastp at Q25 and then through MiXCR, and only productive beta chains were kept. CDR3 protein sequences are deduplicated, and each keeps its most common genes and DNA. The authors' filters were not applied to this entry. This sample holds some 66,000 distinct CDR3 sequences; roughly 9.1% were observed only once. The ten largest clonotypes hold about 3.5% of the sample.

Set within a cohort of healthcare workers in London, UK, this nested case-control study involved weekly PCR testing of nasopharyngeal swabs along with blood sampling. Healthcare workers were enrolled in the week of the UK lockdown, from 23 to 31 March 2020, and were followed every week for up to roughly 15 weeks. The sample taken for sequencing was whole blood. This sequence uses TRBV9 and TRBJ2-6; there is no confident call for the D gene. The sequence was collected from an adult who was a healthcare worker with PCR-confirmed SARS-CoV-2 infection or an uninfected control (not recorded which). The CDR3 sequence is CASSVRSLGSGANVLTF. The DNA reads TGTGCCAGCAGCGTAAGGTCATTGGGGTCTGGGGCCAACGTCCTGACTTTC.